This TCR beta chain was recovered during a study of beta chain features in type 1 diabetes. Reverse transcribing all isolated RNA meant expressed TCRB transcripts were sequenced. The data were produced by immunoSEQ multiplex PCR, yet TCRdb's version contains in-frame clones alone and is incomplete. The sample lists around 280,000 clones; about 8% were seen once. V lost 4 bases to trimming and J lost 12 bases, with 10 bases between them. CDR1 and CDR2 (germline): MNHEY, SVGAGI. The CDR3 consists of 11 residues. This clone has at least ten counts. This TCR was recovered from a woman aged 18-29 years in good health. This chain joins TRBV6-5 and TRBJ2-1; the D is unclear. The sequenced sample consisted of central memory CD4+ T cells from blood. Written as DNA, the CDR3 is TGTGCCAGCAGTTCTCAGCTCAGGCAGTTCTTC. It specifies CASSSQLRQFF.